The 26 T cell receptor beta chains below come from one sample, sequenced in a study of neoadjuvant nivolumab and ipilimumab in lung cancer. Using immunoSEQ multiplex PCR, the repertoire was profiled, and TCRdb retains in-frame clones only, with some absent. The sample yields tens of thousands of clones, about nine tenths seen once. Specimen: peripheral blood, collected after neoadjuvant nivolumab, alone or with ipilimumab, at or shortly before surgery. The receptors derive from an adult with non-small cell lung cancer.

The chain couples TRBV20-1 to TRBJ1-1, with D unresolved. Trimming removed 6 bases at V and 4 bases at J, with 9 bases between. CDR1 and CDR2 (germline): DFQATT, SNEGSKA (reference sequence). CDR3 length equals 11 residues. The CDR3 DNA is TGCAGTGCCAGAACGGTCACTGAAGCTTTCTTT. Encoded protein: CSARTVTEAFF.

DNA for the CDR3: TGTGCCACCAGCAGACCAACAGGGGGCAGTCAGCCCCAGCATTTT. This translates into CATSRPTGGSQPQHF. This chain uses TRBV15 with TRBJ1-5, with 9 bases that match TRBD1. Germline loops: CDR1 LNHNV, CDR2 YYDKDF (reference sequence). The CDR3 has 15 amino acids. V lost 2 bases to trimming and J lost 6 bases; unmatched junction nucleotides: 5.

V is TRBV18 and J is TRBJ1-2; D perhaps matches TRBD1 (5 bases). Germline lookup yields CDR1 KGHSH and CDR2 LQKENI. The CDR3 contains 16 residues. Trimming stripped 0 bases from V and 6 bases from J, with 17 bases between. The CDR3 sequence: CASSPPSTAGTNGYTF. For the CDR3, the DNA is TGTGCCAGCTCACCACCGTCGACAGCAGGAACCAATGGCTACACCTTC.

The V gene is TRBV7-9, the J gene TRBJ2-1; D call uncertain. The V gene lost 0 bases and the J gene lost 4 bases, with 10 bases spanning the gap. This CDR3 spans 15 amino acids. Germline V gene sequence: CDR1 SEHNR, CDR2 FQNEAQ (reference sequence). The CDR3 loop is CASSLALTAYNEQFF. As DNA, the CDR3 is TGTGCCAGCAGCTTAGCCCTTACAGCTTACAATGAGCAGTTCTTC.

V gene TRBV6-1 combines with J gene TRBJ2-7; D ambiguous. CDR1 and CDR2 from the germline V gene are MNHNS and SASEGT. The CDR3 length is 13 residues. The V and J ends lost 3 bases and 3 bases respectively, with 9 bases between them. CDR3 sequence: CASSELTVYEQYF. Here the CDR3 DNA reads TGTGCCAGCAGTGAGCTAACAGTCTACGAGCAGTACTTC.

The genes are TRBV6-5 and TRBJ1-1; D possibly corresponds to TRBD1 (6 bases). The germline V gene encodes CDR1 MNHEY and CDR2 SVGAGI. Deletions cut 4 bases from V and 4 bases from J, with 13 bases between. This CDR3 is built from 14 residues. This chain's CDR3 is CASSSPDRLTEAFF. CDR3 bases: TGTGCCAGCAGTTCCCCGGACAGACTCACTGAAGCTTTCTTT.

This clone was seen only a few times. The rearrangement joins TRBV7-2 to TRBJ1-2; 7 bases map to TRBD1. The germline gives CDR1 SGHTA, CDR2 FQGNSA. V gave up 5 bases and J gave up 8 bases; unmatched junction bases: 8. CDR3 length: 13 amino acids. The CDR3 nucleotides are TGTGCCAGCAGCCAACAGGGGCCTTGGGGCTACACCTTC. Translated, it gives CASSQQGPWGYTF.

The chain employs TRBV6-5 and TRBJ1-5; 7 bases map to TRBD1. Germline values: CDR1 MNHEY, CDR2 SVGAGI. There are 15 residues in the CDR3. V lost 2 bases, J lost 4 bases, and 5 bases stayed unmatched. This CDR3 reads CASSYRQGRNQPQHF. Here the CDR3 DNA reads TGTGCCAGCAGTTACAGACAGGGTAGAAATCAGCCCCAGCATTTT.

The rearrangement joins TRBV20-1 to TRBJ1-5, with D uncertain. Germline V CDR1 and CDR2: DFQATT, SNEGSKA (reference sequence). The germline V and J ends were trimmed by 3 bases and 14 bases, with 14 bases remaining between them. The CDR3 spans 11 residues. The CDR3 DNA is TGCAGTGCTAGCTTCAGACGGACGGAGCATTTT. This gives the protein CSASFRRTEHF.

Written as DNA, the CDR3 is TGTGCCAGCGCTAGGGGACCAGGGTCTAATGAAAAACTGTTTTTT. Its translation is CASARGPGSNEKLFF. The rearrangement links TRBV7-3 to TRBJ1-4; perhaps TRBD1 as D (5 bases). Trimming pared 8 bases from V and 3 bases from J, leaving 16 bases between. Germline V gene sequence: CDR1 SGHTA, CDR2 FQGTGA. CDR3 length equals 15 residues.

The chain uses TRBV11-2 and TRBJ2-5; tentatively, D is TRBD2 (5 bases). The V and J ends lost 1 base and 5 bases respectively, with 14 bases between them. Germline loops: CDR1 SGHAT, CDR2 FQNNGV. The CDR3 consists of 15 residues. CDR3 amino acids: CASSLGRAGGETQYF. The CDR3 DNA is TGTGCCAGCAGCTTAGGACGTGCCGGCGGGGAGACCCAGTACTTC. The complete variable domain, with remaining parts taken from reference TRBV11-2 and TRBJ2-5, reads EAGVAQSPRYKIIEKRQSVAFWCNPISGHATLYWYQQILGQGPKLLIQFQNNGVVDDSQLPKDRFSAERLKGVDSTLKIQPAKLEDSAVYLCASSLGRAGGETQYFGPGTRLLVL.

The chain recombines TRBV7-9 with TRBJ1-1; tentatively, D is TRBD1 (5 bases). The V end lost 5 bases, the J end lost 0 bases, and 16 bases lay between the germline ends. Germline V CDR1 and CDR2: SEHNR, FQNEAQ (reference sequence). This CDR3 region has 16 residues. The CDR3 here is CASSLPAGRVNTEAFF. CDR3 nucleotide sequence: TGTGCCAGCAGCCTCCCGGCGGGCAGGGTGAACACTGAAGCTTTCTTT.

This chain joins TRBV9 and TRBJ2-3; D is perhaps TRBD2 (6 bases). In germline, CDR1 is SGDLS, CDR2 YYNGEE. The ends were cut back, 0 bases at V and 2 bases at J, with 19 bases in the middle. The CDR3 loop spans 18 amino acids. CDR3 protein: CASSVGLIGGSYTDTQYF. The CDR3 DNA reads as TGTGCCAGCAGCGTAGGTCTTATCGGGGGTTCTTACACAGATACGCAGTATTTT.

The chain recombines TRBV5-5 with TRBJ1-3; unclear D gene. V lost 1 base, J lost 0 bases, and 8 bases lay in between. The V gene's germline CDR1 is SGHKS and CDR2 YYEKEE (reference sequence). The CDR3 loop spans 15 amino acids. CDR3 amino acids: CASSLNPTSGNTIYF. As DNA, the CDR3 is TGTGCCAGCAGCTTGAACCCTACCTCTGGAAACACCATATATTTT.

The rearrangement links TRBV4-3 to TRBJ1-2, with a weak D call TRBD1 (5 bases). Per germline, CDR1 LGHNA and CDR2 YSLEER. V was trimmed by 0 bases and J by 3 bases, leaving 8 bases between them. The CDR3 is 14 amino acids. The CDR3: CASSQDPTDYGYTF. CDR3 in DNA: TGCGCCAGCAGCCAAGATCCGACAGACTATGGCTACACCTTC.

This chain connects TRBV10-3 to TRBJ1-3, with D possibly TRBD1 on 5 matching bases. There are 15 residues in the CDR3. V lost 0 bases to trimming and J lost 0 bases, with 6 bases between them. Germline V lookup: CDR1 ENHRY, CDR2 SYGVKD. The CDR3 bases are TGTGCCATCAGTGAGTCGACAGACTCTGGAAACACCATATATTTT. Its protein is CAISESTDSGNTIYF.

Here the CDR3 DNA reads TGTGCCATCACGGACAGGCCTTACTATGGCTACACCTTC. Its translation is CAITDRPYYGYTF. The chain has TRBV10-3 and TRBJ1-2, with 7 nucleotides matching TRBD1. CDR1 is ENHRY, CDR2 SYGVKD, per germline. The CDR3 is 13 amino acids. With V trimmed by 7 bases and J by 3 bases, 5 bases remained unmatched.

The CDR3 nucleotides read TGTGCCAGCAGCTTAAAGACCAACTATGGCTACACCTTC. Translated: CASSLKTNYGYTF. The rearrangement uses TRBV13 and TRBJ1-2, with D hard to call. Germline lookup yields CDR1 PRHDT and CDR2 FYEKMQ (reference sequence). Trimming cost V 2 bases and J 2 bases, with 6 bases left between them. The CDR3 loop spans 13 amino acids.

This clone was counted once. V and J are TRBV29-1 and TRBJ2-7, with 7 bases lining up with TRBD1. V trimming: 7 bases; J trimming: 0 bases; junction bases outside the gene matches: 9. The CDR3 contains 14 residues. Germline CDR1 SQVTM, CDR2 ANQGSEA. The CDR3, as DNA: TGCAGCGGTAGACAGGGCCCCCCCTCCTACGAGCAGTACTTC. Translating gives CSGRQGPPSYEQYF.

The rearrangement uses TRBV5-4 and TRBJ1-3, with D tentatively TRBD1 (5 bases). The germline gives CDR1 SGHNT, CDR2 YYREEE (reference sequence). V was cut by 0 bases and J by 0 bases, with 10 bases left in between. This CDR3 is built from 16 residues. In nucleotides, the CDR3 is TGTGCCAGCAGCTTGGGGGGGTGGTTCTCTGGAAACACCATATATTTT. Translated, it gives CASSLGGWFSGNTIYF.

The V and J genes are TRBV18 and TRBJ2-2; 9 nucleotides line up with TRBD2. This CDR3 spans 16 amino acids. Germline-derived CDR1 and CDR2 are KGHSH and LQKENI. The junction had 7 bases not matched to a gene; V was cut back by 2 bases and J by 6 bases. The CDR3 nucleotides are TGTGCCAGCTCACCAACCCTAGCGGGAACCTCCGGGGAGCTGTTTTTT. It specifies CASSPTLAGTSGELFF.

The chain combines TRBV6-5 with TRBJ2-3; perhaps TRBD1 as D (6 bases). CDR1 is MNHEY and CDR2 is SVGAGI in the germline V gene. CDR3 size: 13 residues. Trimming shortened V by 6 bases and J by 2 bases, and 9 bases separated the two germline ends. As DNA, the CDR3 is TGTGCCAGCAGCACAGGGTACACAGATACGCAGTATTTT. This sequence encodes CASSTGYTDTQYF.

This chain uses TRBV7-9 with TRBJ1-1; no firm D call. Per the germline V gene, CDR1 is SEHNR and CDR2 is FQNEAQ (reference sequence). The CDR3 sequence is 15 residues long. V was shortened by 3 bases and J by 6 bases, with 17 bases between the two germline ends. The DNA of the CDR3 is TGTGCCAGCAGCTTTAGTGTTTCCGCTTTGGCTGAAGCTTTCTTT. This sequence encodes CASSFSVSALAEAFF.

The J gene is TRBJ1-2, the V gene TRBV4-1, with D perhaps matching TRBD1 (5 bases). The germline CDR1 and CDR2 sequences are MGHRA and YSYEKL. V was clipped by 0 bases and J by 4 bases, with 9 bases between them. This CDR3 comprises 14 residues. DNA of the CDR3: TGCGCCAGCAGCCAAGAGGGACGGGTCTATGGCTACACCTTC. As protein: CASSQEGRVYGYTF.

The V gene is TRBV18, the J gene TRBJ1-4; D remains ambiguous. The CDR3 runs 13 residues. Trimming removed 3 bases at V and 8 bases at J, with 10 bases between. Looked up from germline, CDR1 is KGHSH and CDR2 is LQKENI. The CDR3 reads CASSPRVEEKLFF. CDR3 DNA sequence: TGTGCCAGCTCACCCCGGGTTGAGGAAAAACTGTTTTTT. The full variable domain, with the rest looked up from reference TRBV18 and TRBJ1-4, is NAGVMQNPRHLVRRRGQEARLRCSPMKGHSHVYWYRQLPEEGLKFMVYLQKENIIDESGMPKERFSAEFPKEGPSILRIQQVVRGDSAAYFCASSPRVEEKLFFGSGTQLSVL.

The chain links TRBV11-2 to TRBJ1-1; the D is unclear. V lost 3 bases, J lost 3 bases, and 14 bases lay in between. The CDR3 consists of 15 residues. In germline, CDR1 is SGHAT, CDR2 FQNNGV. The DNA of the CDR3 is TGTGCCAGCAGCTTCATCTGGGGAGCGGACACTGAAGCTTTCTTT. This sequence encodes CASSFIWGADTEAFF.